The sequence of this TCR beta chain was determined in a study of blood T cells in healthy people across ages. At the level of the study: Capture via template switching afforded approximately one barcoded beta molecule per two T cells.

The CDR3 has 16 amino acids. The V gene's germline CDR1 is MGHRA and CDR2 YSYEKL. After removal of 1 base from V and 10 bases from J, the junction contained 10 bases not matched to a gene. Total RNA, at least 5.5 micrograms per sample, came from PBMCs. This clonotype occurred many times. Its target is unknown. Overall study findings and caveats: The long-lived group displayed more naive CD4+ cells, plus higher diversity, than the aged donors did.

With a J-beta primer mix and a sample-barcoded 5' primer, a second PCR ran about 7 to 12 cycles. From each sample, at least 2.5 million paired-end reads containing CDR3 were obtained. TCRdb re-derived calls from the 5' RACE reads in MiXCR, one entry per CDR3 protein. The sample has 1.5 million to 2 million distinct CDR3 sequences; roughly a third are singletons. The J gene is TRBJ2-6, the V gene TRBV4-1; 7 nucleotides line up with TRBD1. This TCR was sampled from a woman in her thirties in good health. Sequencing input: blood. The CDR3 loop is CASSQGGGNRGNVLTF. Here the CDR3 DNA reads TGCGCCAGCAGCCAAGGCGGAGGAAACAGGGGAAACGTCCTGACTTTC.